These 19 T cell receptor beta chains were sequenced from one sample in a study of blood T cell repertoires in COVID-19. The protocol was immunoSEQ multiplex PCR, while the TCRdb copy is restricted to in-frame clones and leaves out a portion. The repertoire holds around 140,000 clones, with more than 65% as singletons. Sequencing was done on a sample of peripheral blood. Receptor source: a woman aged 60-75 years with acute or convalescent COVID-19.

This chain uses TRBV2 with TRBJ2-1; 10 bases are a match to TRBD1. This CDR3 has 15 residues. Losses at the gene ends were 10 bases for V and 6 bases for J; bases not matched to a gene: 12. CDR1 and CDR2 from the germline V gene are SNHLY and FYNNEI. The CDR3 region has the DNA TGTGCCACCGCTAGGGACAGGGGAGGGGTCAATGAGCAGTTCTTC. Translation gives CATARDRGGVNEQFF.

V and J are TRBV30 and TRBJ1-2, with D perhaps TRBD1 (5 bases). Trimming removed 0 bases at V and 4 bases at J, with 15 bases between. This CDR3 comprises 15 residues. CDR1 GTSNPN and CDR2 SVGIG come from the germline V gene (reference sequence). The CDR3 nucleotides read TGTGCCTGGAGTGTAAGGGGCCGGTTAATCTATGGCTACACCTTC. Translated, it gives CAWSVRGRLIYGYTF.

The V call is TRBV3-1 (or the pseudogene TRBV3-2), the J call TRBJ1-3; 11 bases are a match to TRBD1. With V trimmed by 4 bases and J by 3 bases, 5 bases remained unmatched. This CDR3 comprises 16 residues. Germline CDR1 is LGHDT and CDR2 is YNNKEL (reference sequence). The CDR3 sequence is CASSPKDRGHGNTIYF. CDR3 coding DNA: TGTGCCAGCAGCCCAAAGGACAGGGGGCATGGAAACACCATATATTTT.

This clone appeared once. This chain connects TRBV5-6 to TRBJ2-5; D not certain. Germline CDR1 reads SGHDT; CDR2 reads YYEEEE. Trimming left V 3 bases short and J 0 bases short, with 6 bases between. The CDR3 consists of 13 residues. CDR3 sequence reads: CASSSQNQETQYF. Here the CDR3 DNA reads TGTGCCAGCAGCTCCCAGAACCAAGAGACCCAGTACTTC.

The chain couples TRBV7-9 to TRBJ1-2; D possibly corresponds to TRBD1 (6 bases). V shed 6 bases and J shed 6 bases, with 17 bases lying between them. Germline V CDR1 and CDR2: SEHNR, FQNEAQ (reference sequence). This CDR3 region has 14 residues. For the CDR3, the DNA is TGTGCCAGCAGTCGATATGGGACATTTAATGGCTACACCTTC. This gives the protein CASSRYGTFNGYTF.

This clone has a single count. The chain employs TRBV5-1 and TRBJ2-3; TRBD2 is a possible D gene (5 bases). The V gene lost 0 bases and the J gene lost 0 bases, with 8 bases spanning the gap. The germline gives CDR1 SGHRS, CDR2 YFSETQ. This CDR3 contains 15 residues. The CDR3 is CASSLGGSSTDTQYF. The CDR3 DNA reads as TGCGCCAGCAGCTTGGGAGGGTCTAGCACAGATACGCAGTATTTT. Together with reference TRBV5-1 and TRBJ2-3, the CDR3 gives the full variable domain: KAGVTQTPRYLIKTRGQQVTLSCSPISGHRSVSWYQQTPGQGLQFLFEYFSETQRNKGNFPGRFSGRQFSNSRSEMNVSTLELGDSALYLCASSLGGSSTDTQYFGPGTRLTVL.

This clone has only a few counts. V and J are TRBV30 and TRBJ2-7, with D possibly TRBD2 on 6 matching bases. Germline-derived CDR1 and CDR2 are GTSNPN and SVGIG (reference sequence). Trimming pared 8 bases from V and 0 bases from J, leaving 14 bases between. The CDR3 covers 13 residues. Written as DNA, the CDR3 is TGTGCCGTAACCCGGGGGATCTCCTACGAGCAGTACTTC. This sequence encodes CAVTRGISYEQYF. Supplemented by reference TRBV30 and TRBJ2-7, the full variable domain reads SQTIHQWPATLVQPVGSPLSLECTVEGTSNPNLYWYRQAAGRGLQLLFYSVGIGQISSEVPQNLSASRPQDRQFILSSKKLLLSDSGFYLCAVTRGISYEQYFGPGTRLTVT.

The chain links TRBV20-1 to TRBJ2-1, with TRBD2 matching over 11 bases. Germline assignment: CDR1 DFQATT and CDR2 SNEGSKA (reference sequence). V shed 3 bases, J shed 7 bases, and the junction held 5 bases outside the gene matches. This CDR3 has 14 amino acids. This CDR3 reads CSASRLAGINEQFF. In DNA, the CDR3 is TGCAGTGCTAGTCGACTAGCGGGAATTAATGAGCAGTTCTTC.

This clone showed up just once. V is TRBV28 and J is TRBJ1-5; 10 bases are shared with TRBD1. The CDR3 spans 15 residues. V lost 6 bases to trimming and J lost 3 bases; unmatched junction nucleotides: 5. CDR1 is MDHEN, CDR2 SYDVKM, per germline. Here the CDR3 DNA reads TGTGCCAGCAGCCCGGGACAGGGGTACAATCAGCCCCAGCATTTT. Translating gives CASSPGQGYNQPQHF.

The chain employs TRBV11-3 and TRBJ2-1, with a weak D call TRBD2 (6 bases). Trimming took 5 bases from V and 2 from J, leaving 7 bases between them. CDR1 and CDR2 from the germline V gene are SGHNT and YENEEA. CDR3 length: 13 amino acids. The CDR3 DNA reads TGTGCCAGCAGCCAGCGGGCCTACAATGAGCAGTTCTTC. Protein: CASSQRAYNEQFF.

This rearrangement joins TRBV10-3 to TRBJ2-7; 7 bases match TRBD1. This CDR3 is 13 amino acids long. The V gene's germline CDR1 is ENHRY and CDR2 SYGVKD. Losses at the gene ends were 1 base for V and 4 bases for J; bases not matched to a gene: 1. The CDR3 DNA is TGTGCCATCAGTGAGTGGGACAGTTACGAGCAGTACTTC. Translation: CAISEWDSYEQYF.

The V and J genes are TRBV7-9 and TRBJ1-4; 7 bases agree with TRBD1. The V gene end was trimmed by 5 bases and the J gene end by 3 bases; junction bases not matched to a gene: 9. Looked up from germline, CDR1 is SEHNR and CDR2 is FQNEAQ (reference sequence). The CDR3 runs to 16 residues. The CDR3 sequence is CASSLLQGTANEKLFF. DNA for the CDR3: TGTGCCAGCAGCCTTCTTCAGGGGACAGCTAATGAAAAACTGTTTTTT.

This chain links TRBV7-4 with TRBJ1-4, with a possible D match to TRBD1 (5 bases). The V end was cut by 4 bases, the J end by 7 bases, with 13 bases between. Germline assignment: CDR1 SGHVT and CDR2 SQSDAQ. The CDR3 spans 14 residues. CDR3 in amino acids: CASSSEGVCEKLFF. The DNA for the CDR3 is TGTGCCAGCAGCTCGGAAGGGGTATGTGAAAAACTGTTTTTT.

This clone turned up a few times. The chain joins TRBV28 to TRBJ1-5, with 8 positions matching TRBD1. CDR1 is MDHEN and CDR2 is SYDVKM in the germline V gene. The CDR3 covers 16 residues. The V segment lost 6 bases and the J segment 3 bases; nucleotides outside the gene matches: 10. DNA for the CDR3: TGTGCCAGCAGCAACTTTCGGGACAGGCTCAATCAGCCCCAGCATTTT. Amino acids: CASSNFRDRLNQPQHF.

The genes are TRBV6-5 and TRBJ2-7; 7 bases are a match to TRBD1. The CDR3 runs 13 residues. Trimming cost V 5 bases and J 2 bases; bases outside gene matches: 3. Germline CDR1 is MNHEY and CDR2 is SVGAGI. CDR3 amino acids: CASSTGQTYEQYF. The CDR3 DNA sequence: TGTGCCAGCAGTACGGGACAGACCTACGAGCAGTACTTC.

The chain recombines TRBV10-3 with TRBJ2-3; no clear D gene. The CDR3 has 13 amino acids. Germline V CDR1 and CDR2: ENHRY, SYGVKD. V was clipped by 3 bases and J by 0 bases, with 4 bases between them. DNA of the CDR3: TGTGCCATCAGTGACACTAGCACAGATACGCAGTATTTT. Amino acids: CAISDTSTDTQYF.

The V call is TRBV4-1, the J call TRBJ2-1; 11 nucleotides align to TRBD2. J was trimmed by 3 bases and V by 2 bases; bases with no gene match: 6. The CDR3 contains 17 residues. Germline CDR1 MGHRA, CDR2 YSYEKL. The CDR3 reads CASSQSPLAGGYNEQFF. The CDR3 DNA reads TGCGCCAGCAGCCAAAGCCCCCTAGCGGGAGGCTACAATGAGCAGTTCTTC.

A few counts support this clone. The J gene is TRBJ2-5, the V gene TRBV27, with D unresolved. The germline V gene encodes CDR1 MNHEY and CDR2 SMNVEV (reference sequence). Trimming pared 2 bases from V and 4 bases from J, leaving 11 bases between. The CDR3 runs to 14 residues. CDR3 region: CASSLVGVGETQYF. The CDR3 nucleotides are TGTGCCAGCAGTTTAGTCGGAGTCGGAGAGACCCAGTACTTC.

This chain connects TRBV20-1 to TRBJ1-3, with unresolved D. With 1 base removed from V and 6 bases from J, the gap between germline ends came to 4 bases. Germline CDR1 DFQATT, CDR2 SNEGSKA (reference sequence). The CDR3 totals 11 residues. CDR3 sequence: CSARVANTIYF. CDR3 DNA: TGCAGTGCTAGAGTAGCAAACACCATATATTTT.